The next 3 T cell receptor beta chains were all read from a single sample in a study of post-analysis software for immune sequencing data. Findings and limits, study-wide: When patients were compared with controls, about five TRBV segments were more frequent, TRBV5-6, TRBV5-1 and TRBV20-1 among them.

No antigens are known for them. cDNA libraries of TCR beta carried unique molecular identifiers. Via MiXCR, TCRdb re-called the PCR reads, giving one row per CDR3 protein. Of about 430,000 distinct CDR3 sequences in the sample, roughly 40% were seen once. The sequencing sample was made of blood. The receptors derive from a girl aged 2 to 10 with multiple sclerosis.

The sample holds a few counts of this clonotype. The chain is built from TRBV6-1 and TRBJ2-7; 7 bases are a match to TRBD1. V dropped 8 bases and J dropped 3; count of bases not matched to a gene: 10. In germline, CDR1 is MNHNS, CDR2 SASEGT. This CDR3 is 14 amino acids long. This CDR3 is CASGWTGEYYEQYF. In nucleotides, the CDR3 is TGTGCCAGCGGATGGACAGGAGAATACTACGAGCAGTACTTC.

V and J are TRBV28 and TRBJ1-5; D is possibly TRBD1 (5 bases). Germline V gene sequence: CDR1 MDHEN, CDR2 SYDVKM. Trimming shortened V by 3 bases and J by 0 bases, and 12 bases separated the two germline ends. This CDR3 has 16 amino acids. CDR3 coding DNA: TGTGCCAGCAGTTTTAGTGGACATGATAGCAATCAGCCCCAGCATTTT. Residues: CASSFSGHDSNQPQHF.

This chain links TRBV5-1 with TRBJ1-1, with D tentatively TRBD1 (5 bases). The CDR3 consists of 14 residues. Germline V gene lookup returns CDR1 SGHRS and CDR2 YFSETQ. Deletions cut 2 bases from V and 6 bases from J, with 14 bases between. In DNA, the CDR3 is TGCGCCAGCAGCTTTCAAAGGGGAGGACCTGAAGCTTTCTTT. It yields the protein CASSFQRGGPEAFF.